Below are 19 T cell receptor beta chains sequenced from a single sample in a study of T cells after yellow fever vaccination. TCRdb reprocessed the 5' RACE reads with MiXCR, giving one entry per CDR3 protein. Of roughly 310,000 distinct CDR3 sequences listed, around 4% were seen once; the top ten hold roughly a quarter. The sample in question was PBMCs, obtained on the day of the yellow fever booster vaccination. These receptors all come from a man between 18 and 29 years old who received the YFV17D yellow fever vaccine.

Ten or more counts support this clonotype. V usage is TRBV7-9 and J usage is TRBJ1-4; D not resolved. Germline V gives CDR1 SEHNR, CDR2 FQNEAQ (reference sequence). Deletions cut 7 bases from V and 3 bases from J, with 9 bases between. The CDR3 is made up of 13 amino acids. This CDR3 reads CASTNNPNEKLFF. CDR3 nucleotide sequence: TGTGCCAGCACCAACAATCCTAATGAAAAACTGTTTTTT.

The chain couples TRBV2 to TRBJ2-5, with D uncertain. The V gene's germline CDR1 is SNHLY and CDR2 FYNNEI. V shed 0 bases and J shed 0 bases, with 17 bases lying between them. This CDR3 is 18 amino acids long. The CDR3 coding sequence is TGTGCCAGCAGTGAAGCTCTTCAGAACCTGATTAACCAAGAGACCCAGTACTTC. This sequence encodes CASSEALQNLINQETQYF.

This clonotype came up many times. V is TRBV6-2 or TRBV6-3 and J is TRBJ2-1, with D possibly TRBD1 on 6 matching bases. The CDR3 is 12 amino acids. Trimming pared 8 bases from V and 5 bases from J, leaving 10 bases between. Per germline, CDR1 MNHEY and CDR2 SVGEGT. The CDR3: CASAGQNNEQFF. The CDR3 DNA follows: TGTGCCAGCGCAGGACAGAACAATGAGCAGTTCTTC.

In this sample, this clonotype turned up many times. The V gene is TRBV7-9, the J gene TRBJ2-5, with D possibly called TRBD1 or TRBD2 (5 bases each). Germline CDR1 SEHNR, CDR2 FQNEAQ (reference sequence). There are 14 residues in the CDR3. Trimming pared 4 bases from V and 5 bases from J, leaving 14 bases between. CDR3 bases: TGTGCCAGCAGCTACTGGGACGACCGGGAGACCCAGTACTTC. This sequence encodes CASSYWDDRETQYF.

Many counts were recorded for this clonotype. The chain recombines TRBV7-2 with TRBJ2-1; D unresolved. V lost 5 bases, J lost 7 bases, and 9 bases lay in between. Germline V gives CDR1 SGHTA, CDR2 FQGNSA. The CDR3 loop spans 12 amino acids. This CDR3 reads CASSPQENEQFF. The CDR3 nucleotides read TGTGCCAGCAGCCCGCAGGAGAATGAGCAGTTCTTC.

This clonotype was seen repeatedly, ten times or more. The chain uses TRBV12-3 or TRBV12-4 and TRBJ2-6; D is perhaps TRBD1 (6 bases). V was clipped by 6 bases and J by 3 bases, with 12 bases between them. The CDR3 totals 15 residues. The CDR3 protein is CASSHRDFGANVLTF. The CDR3 DNA reads as TGTGCCAGCAGCCACAGGGATTTTGGGGCCAACGTCCTGACTTTC.

In this sample, this clonotype turned up many times. The V gene is TRBV10-3, the J gene TRBJ1-5; tentatively, D is TRBD1 (5 bases). Germline V gives CDR1 ENHRY, CDR2 SYGVKD. Trimming took 7 bases from V and 3 from J, leaving 13 bases between them. The CDR3 has 14 residues. Written as DNA, the CDR3 is TGTGCCATCACCGCGGGGGGACCCAATCAGCCCCAGCATTTT. It codes for CAITAGGPNQPQHF.

The table lists this clonotype with many counts. The rearrangement joins TRBV18 to TRBJ1-1; D remains unclear. CDR1 and CDR2 from the germline V gene are KGHSH and LQKENI. The CDR3 totals 16 residues. Trimming removed 3 bases at V and 1 base at J, with 15 bases between. CDR3 nucleotide sequence: TGTGCCAGCTCACCCCTAACCGGGAAATCGAACACTGAAGCTTTCTTT. Amino acid sequence: CASSPLTGKSNTEAFF.

This clonotype was seen many times. The chain recombines TRBV6-5 with TRBJ2-1; the D gene could be TRBD1 or TRBD2 (5 bases each). Germline V gives CDR1 MNHEY, CDR2 SVGAGI. The CDR3 is made up of 15 amino acids. V shed 6 bases and J shed 8 bases, with 20 bases lying between them. Here the CDR3 DNA reads TGTGCCAGCAGCTACGGCTGGGGGAGTGTGGATGAGCAGTTCTTC. This encodes CASSYGWGSVDEQFF.

This clonotype showed up many times. The chain links TRBV20-1 to TRBJ1-1; the D is unclear. Trimming pared 7 bases from V and 6 bases from J, leaving 18 bases between. The CDR3 is 13 amino acids. CDR1 DFQATT and CDR2 SNEGSKA come from the germline V gene (reference sequence). The CDR3, as DNA: TGCAGTGTTGCCCCTTCGAGTCGTCCTGAAGCTTTCTTT. Protein sequence: CSVAPSSRPEAFF.

This clonotype was picked up many times. The chain uses TRBV6-5 and TRBJ2-3; 12 nucleotides align to TRBD2. CDR3 length equals 16 residues. Per the germline V gene, CDR1 is MNHEY and CDR2 is SVGAGI. The ends lost 5 bases at V and 5 bases at J; junction bases unmatched: 8. In DNA, the CDR3 is TGTGCCAGCAGTCCCACTAGCGGGGGGCGAGGAGATACGCAGTATTTT. The encoded protein is CASSPTSGGRGDTQYF.

This chain uses TRBV19 with TRBJ1-3; D is perhaps TRBD1 (6 bases). Germline V gives CDR1 LNHDA, CDR2 SQIVND (reference sequence). This CDR3 has 20 residues. Between the trimmed V and J ends, which lost 5 bases and 1 base, there was a span of 27 bases. Written as DNA, the CDR3 is TGTGCCAGTAGTGCGACCGGGACAAGGGCCTCCGGCAAGTCTGGAAACACCATATATTTT. Protein: CASSATGTRASGKSGNTIYF.

In this sample, this clonotype turned up a few times. The chain is built from TRBV20-1 and TRBJ1-5; D remains ambiguous. V shed 3 bases and J shed 3 bases, with 12 bases lying between them. Germline assignment: CDR1 DFQATT and CDR2 SNEGSKA (reference sequence). There are 14 residues in the CDR3. CDR3 sequence reads: CSASLGRTNQPQHF. CDR3 bases: TGCAGTGCTAGTCTCGGTCGGACCAATCAGCCCCAGCATTTT.

This clonotype was seen a single time. A much more abundant neighbour one base away suggests this may be a read error. V usage is TRBV5-4 and J usage is TRBJ1-1, with unresolved D. The CDR3 sequence is 14 residues long. Per germline, CDR1 SGHNT and CDR2 YYREEE (reference sequence). Deletions cut 7 bases from V and 3 bases from J, with 16 bases between. In nucleotides, the CDR3 is TGTGCCAGCGGGGTTACTGGAGCGTACACTGAAGCTTTCTTT. Translating gives CASGVTGAYTEAFF.

This clonotype was picked up many times. V usage is TRBV5-4 and J usage is TRBJ2-5; TRBD2 matches 9 bases. The CDR3 is made up of 16 amino acids. V was clipped by 4 bases and J by 4 bases; unmatched bases: 11. The germline V gene encodes CDR1 SGHNT and CDR2 YYREEE (reference sequence). For the CDR3, the DNA is TGTGCCAGCAGCCCCCGCCCAGCGGGGGGAGGAGAGACCCAGTACTTC. Amino acid sequence: CASSPRPAGGGETQYF.

In this sample, this clonotype turned up many times. The chain links TRBV20-1 to TRBJ1-5, with 9 bases identical to TRBD1. Trimming removed 0 bases from V and 2 bases from J; junction bases left unmatched: 5. Germline V gives CDR1 DFQATT, CDR2 SNEGSKA (reference sequence). This CDR3 is built from 16 residues. The CDR3, as DNA: TGCAGTGCTAGAGAATTTGACAGGGGGGGCAATCAGCCCCAGCATTTT. The encoded protein is CSAREFDRGGNQPQHF.

This clonotype was recorded at least ten times. This chain joins TRBV28 and TRBJ2-5; 7 bases line up with TRBD1. CDR1 is MDHEN and CDR2 is SYDVKM in the germline V gene. The J segment lost 1 base and the V segment lost 2 bases, leaving 4 bases of the junction unmatched. This CDR3 is 15 amino acids long. CDR3 amino acids: CASSLLWDSQETQYF. CDR3 nucleotide sequence: TGTGCCAGCAGTTTACTATGGGACAGCCAAGAGACCCAGTACTTC.

This clonotype has a count of ten or more. J is TRBJ1-2 and V is TRBV4-3; tentatively, D is TRBD1 (5 bases). CDR3 length: 14 residues. Germline V CDR1 and CDR2: LGHNA, YSLEER. The V gene lost 1 base and the J gene lost 6 bases, with 12 bases spanning the gap. The CDR3 is CASSQAPGGNGYTF. CDR3 bases: TGCGCCAGCAGCCAAGCCCCTGGGGGAAATGGCTACACCTTC.

This clonotype was seen ten or more times. Just one base apart from a much larger clone, this may be a read error. The CDR3 DNA follows: TGTGCCAGCAGTTGGGAGTCTGGGGCCAACGTCCTGACTTTC. It encodes CASSWESGANVLTF. V and J are TRBV12-3 or TRBV12-4 and TRBJ2-6; the D gene is possibly TRBD2 (5 bases). The CDR3 contains 14 residues. Trimming stripped 4 bases from V and 1 base from J, with 5 bases between.